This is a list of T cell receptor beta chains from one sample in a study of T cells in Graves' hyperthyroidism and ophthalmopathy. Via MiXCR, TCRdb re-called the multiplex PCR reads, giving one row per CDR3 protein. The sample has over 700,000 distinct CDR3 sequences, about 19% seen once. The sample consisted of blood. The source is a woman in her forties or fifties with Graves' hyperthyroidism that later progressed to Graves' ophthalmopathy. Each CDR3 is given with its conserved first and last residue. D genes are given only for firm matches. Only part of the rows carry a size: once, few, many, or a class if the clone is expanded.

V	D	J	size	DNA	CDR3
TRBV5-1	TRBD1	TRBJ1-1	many	TGCGCCAGCAGCTTGGAGGGACAGATGAACACTGAAGCTTTCTTT	CASSLEGQMNTEAFF
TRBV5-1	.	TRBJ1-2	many	TGCGCCAGCAGCTTGGAGGACAGTCCAAACTATGGCTACACCTTC	CASSLEDSPNYGYTF
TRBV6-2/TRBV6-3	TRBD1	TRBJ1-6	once	TGTGCCAGCGGACACCCCGGGACAGGGGGTTCACCCCTCCACTTT	CASGHPGTGGSPLHF
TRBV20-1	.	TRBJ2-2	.	TGCAGTGCTTATGACCCCGCAGGCACCGGGGAGCTGTTTTTT	CSAYDPAGTGELFF
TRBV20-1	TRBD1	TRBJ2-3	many	TGCAGTGCTCAAGGACAGGACACAGATACGCAGTATTTT	CSAQGQDTDTQYF
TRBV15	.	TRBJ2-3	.	TGTGCCACCAGCAGAGACGACACAGATACGCAGTATTTT	CATSRDDTDTQYF
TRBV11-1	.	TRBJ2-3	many	TGTGCCAGCAGCTTAAACCCCGCAGGCACAGATACGCAGTATTTT	CASSLNPAGTDTQYF
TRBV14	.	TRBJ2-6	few	TGTGCCAGCAGCCAAGGGTCTTACTCTGGGGCCAACGTCCTGACTTTC	CASSQGSYSGANVLTF
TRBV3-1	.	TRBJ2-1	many	TGTGCCAGCAGCCAAAATTATGGCAGGGCCCATGAGCAGTTCTTC	CASSQNYGRAHEQFF
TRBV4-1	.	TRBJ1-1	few	TGCGCCAGCAGCCAAGATCGTGGGGTCCCTGAAGCTTTCTTT	CASSQDRGVPEAFF
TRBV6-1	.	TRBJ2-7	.	TGTGCCAGCAATGAACAAGTAGGGCGCCAGCCCTACGAGCAGTACTTC	CASNEQVGRQPYEQYF